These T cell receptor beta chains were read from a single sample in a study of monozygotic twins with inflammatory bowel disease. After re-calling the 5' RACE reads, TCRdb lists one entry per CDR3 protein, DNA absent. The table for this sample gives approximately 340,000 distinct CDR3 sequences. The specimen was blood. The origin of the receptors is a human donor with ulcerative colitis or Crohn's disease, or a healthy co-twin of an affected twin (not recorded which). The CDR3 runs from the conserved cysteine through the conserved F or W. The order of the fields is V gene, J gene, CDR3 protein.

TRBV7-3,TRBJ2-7,CASSLDMVHEQYF
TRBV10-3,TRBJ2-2,CAISLAGETGELFF
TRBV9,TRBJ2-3,CASSRFGDRGTDTQYF
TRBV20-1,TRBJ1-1,CSARHSTGGKTEAFF
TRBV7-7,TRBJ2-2,CASSLDGVNTGELFF
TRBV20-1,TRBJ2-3,CSANPLLAGGPPTDTQYF
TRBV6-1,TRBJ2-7,CASSDLASGRREQYF
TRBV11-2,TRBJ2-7,CASSLIGPSSYEQYF
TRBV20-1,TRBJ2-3,CSARWAGTDTQYF
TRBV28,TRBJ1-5,CASSKQWQPQHF
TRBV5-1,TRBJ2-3,CASSSVKQRGDTQYF
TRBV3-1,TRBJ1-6,CASSQDSASSPLHF
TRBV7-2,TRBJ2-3,CASSQNRMTDTQYF
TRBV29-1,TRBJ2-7,CSVSETYEQYF
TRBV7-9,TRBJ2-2,CASSQRAYTGELFF
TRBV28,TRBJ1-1,CASSPSGTVPKAFF
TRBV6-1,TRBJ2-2,CAIEEGATTGELFF
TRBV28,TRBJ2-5,CASPLESEGTRETQYF
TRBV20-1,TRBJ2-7,CSAPRTYEQYF
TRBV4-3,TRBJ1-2,CASSQDGQGMGDYGYTF
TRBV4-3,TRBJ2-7,CASSQFALAGGHEQYF
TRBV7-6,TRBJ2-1,CASSLNPTRGEGEQFF
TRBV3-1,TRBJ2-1,CASSHRSLAGNEQFF
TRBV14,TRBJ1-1,CASSQVDWPGAVNTEAFF
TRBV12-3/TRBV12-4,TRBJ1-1,CASSWGLPQLNTEAFF
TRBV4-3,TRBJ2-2,CASSHPGDVNTGELFF
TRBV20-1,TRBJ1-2,CSARSYGDTNYGYTF
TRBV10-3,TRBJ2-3,CAISESGQNTQYF
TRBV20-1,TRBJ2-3,CSASASGNTDTQYF
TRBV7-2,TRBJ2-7,CASSTTSGMAYEQYF
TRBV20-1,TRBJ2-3,CSARPTGDSTDTQYF
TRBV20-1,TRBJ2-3,CSARGAGGTTDTQYF
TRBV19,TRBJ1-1,CASSSFRDIPTEAFF
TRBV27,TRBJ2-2,CASTTLASEGAGELFF
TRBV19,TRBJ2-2,CASSIDSTVNGELFF
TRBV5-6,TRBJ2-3,CASSWGTSGRSSTDTQYF
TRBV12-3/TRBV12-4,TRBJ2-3,CASSASTDTQYF
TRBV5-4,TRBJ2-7,CASSFDSNVDVYEQYF
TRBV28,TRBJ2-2,CASSSPGGTGELFF
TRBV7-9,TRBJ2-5,CASSLEGVQETQYF
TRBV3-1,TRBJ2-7,CASSQDAAGGRLEQYF
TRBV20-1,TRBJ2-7,CSAGGGSNEQYF
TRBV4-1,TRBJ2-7,CASSQRTGTYEQYF
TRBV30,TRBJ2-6,CAWSVQEPNVLTF
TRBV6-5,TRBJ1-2,CASSYWQGGSGYTF
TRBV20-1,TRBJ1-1,CSARGQQNTEAFF
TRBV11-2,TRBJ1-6,CTSSFPDNSPLHF
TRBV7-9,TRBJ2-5,CASSLGTSSPETQYF
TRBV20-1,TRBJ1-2,CSASLPGGPGYTF
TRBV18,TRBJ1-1,CASSPGSPTMNTEAFF
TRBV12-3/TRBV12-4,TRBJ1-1,CASKRRGGAFF
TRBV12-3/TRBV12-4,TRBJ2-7,CASIEGSEQYF
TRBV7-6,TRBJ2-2,CASSLEGEAGELFF
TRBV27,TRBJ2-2,CASRALLAGGELFF
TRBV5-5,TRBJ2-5,CASTSNQREVSETQYF
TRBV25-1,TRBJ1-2,CASSDDRKPNYGYTF
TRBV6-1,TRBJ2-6,CASSPQGPNFSGANVLTF
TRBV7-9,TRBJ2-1,CASSLDILLNEQFF
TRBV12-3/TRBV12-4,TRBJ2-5,CASSLTGPGETQYF